These 25 T cell receptor beta chains were sequenced from one sample in a study of T cells in Graves' hyperthyroidism and ophthalmopathy. Using RNA transcripts as the source, TCR beta CDR3 regions were amplified. HTBI primers were used for first-round RT-PCR of the TCR CDR3. TCRdb processed the multiplex PCR reads anew with MiXCR; each CDR3 protein has one entry. This table holds about 210,000 distinct CDR3 sequences, 15% to 20% found once. Sequencing input: blood. The receptors derive from a man aged 50 or older with Graves' hyperthyroidism.

This clonotype was seen at least ten times. J is TRBJ2-1 and V is TRBV14, with D unclear. CDR3 length equals 15 residues. The V gene lost 1 base and the J gene lost 9 bases, with 16 bases spanning the gap. Germline V gives CDR1 SGHDN, CDR2 FVKESK. The CDR3: CASSQGVGARREQFF. The CDR3 coding sequence is TGTGCCAGCAGCCAAGGGGTCGGAGCCCGACGTGAGCAGTTCTTC.

This clonotype appeared once. The rearrangement joins TRBV19 to TRBJ2-3; 8 bases fit TRBD2. The CDR3 spans 15 residues. J gave up 4 bases and V 7 bases, and 10 bases lay outside the gene matches. The germline gives CDR1 LNHDA, CDR2 SQIVND (reference sequence). The CDR3 DNA follows: TGTGCCAGTAATCGGGAGGGCCTCATTGCAGATACGCAGTATTTT. This gives the protein CASNREGLIADTQYF.

This clonotype was counted only a few times. The V and J genes are TRBV24-1 and TRBJ2-5; D uncertain. This CDR3 comprises 12 residues. Germline V lookup: CDR1 KGHDR, CDR2 SFDVKD. V was shortened by 1 base and J by 9 bases, with 8 bases between the two germline ends. This CDR3 is CATSDFGRPQYF. CDR3 nucleotides: TGTGCCACCAGTGATTTCGGCAGACCCCAGTACTTC.

This clonotype was recorded many times. The V and J genes are TRBV28 and TRBJ2-3, with D unresolved. The V gene's germline CDR1 is MDHEN and CDR2 SYDVKM. CDR3 length: 13 residues. V was clipped by 5 bases and J by 1 base, with 7 bases between them. CDR3 DNA sequence: TGTGCCAGCAGTCCTATGGGCACAGATACGCAGTATTTT. Translated, it gives CASSPMGTDTQYF.

The genes are TRBV6-2 or TRBV6-3 and TRBJ2-3; 10 bases agree with TRBD2. Germline V gives CDR1 MNHEY, CDR2 SVGEGT. The CDR3 length is 16 residues. The V gene end was trimmed by 4 bases and the J gene end by 2 bases; junction bases not matched to a gene: 6. CDR3 sequence (DNA): TGTGCCAGCAGTTGGGGAGCGGGAGGGCCCACAGATACGCAGTATTTT. Its translation is CASSWGAGGPTDTQYF.

The table lists this clonotype with a few counts. J is TRBJ2-5 and V is TRBV11-2, with D unclear. This CDR3 has 15 amino acids. The V and J ends lost 0 bases and 4 bases respectively, with 12 bases between them. Germline CDR1 SGHAT, CDR2 FQNNGV. CDR3 sequence: CASSLEWVARETQYF. For the CDR3, the DNA is TGTGCCAGCAGCTTAGAGTGGGTAGCACGAGAGACCCAGTACTTC.

This clonotype was detected a few times. This chain connects TRBV15 to TRBJ2-7, with a tentative D call TRBD1 (6 bases). CDR1 and CDR2 (germline): LNHNV, YYDKDF (reference sequence). The CDR3 loop spans 17 amino acids. Trimming took 0 bases from V and 2 from J, leaving 17 bases between them. The CDR3 DNA sequence: TGTGCCACCAGCAGAGATCAGACAGGATACGCACCCTACGAGCAGTACTTC. It yields the protein CATSRDQTGYAPYEQYF.

In its sample, this clonotype was seen many times. This chain joins TRBV27 and TRBJ2-7; 7 nucleotides line up with TRBD1. The germline V gene encodes CDR1 MNHEY and CDR2 SMNVEV (reference sequence). CDR3 length: 16 residues. The J segment lost 3 bases and the V segment lost 4 bases, leaving 12 bases of the junction unmatched. The CDR3 coding sequence is TGTGCCAGCAGTTCGTCTCCGGGACAGCGGAGCTACGAGCAGTACTTC. Amino acids: CASSSSPGQRSYEQYF.

This clonotype has a handful of counts. This rearrangement joins TRBV5-1 to TRBJ2-7; 7 nucleotides match TRBD1. The CDR3 has 13 amino acids. J was trimmed by 5 bases and V by 0 bases; bases with no gene match: 2. Germline V CDR1 and CDR2: SGHRS, YFSETQ. For the CDR3, the DNA is TGCGCCAGCAGCTTGGGGACAGGCGACGAGCAGTACTTC. This translates into CASSLGTGDEQYF.

This clonotype was detected only a few times. The chain employs TRBV3-1 and TRBJ2-1; D perhaps matches TRBD1 (5 bases). Per the germline V gene, CDR1 is LGHDT and CDR2 is YNNKEL (reference sequence). The CDR3 has 18 residues. Deletions cut 4 bases from V and 9 bases from J, with 28 bases between. CDR3 amino acids: CASSPRPGVGRAVTEQFF. Here the CDR3 DNA reads TGTGCCAGCAGCCCCCGACCTGGGGTGGGGCGTGCGGTTACTGAGCAGTTCTTC.

A few counts support this clonotype. This sequence joins TRBV4-2 and TRBJ2-7, with 8 bases identical to TRBD2. With 1 base clipped from V and 4 bases from J, the junction kept 3 bases outside the gene matches. The CDR3 is 14 amino acids. Germline CDR1 is LGHNA and CDR2 is YNFKEQ. The CDR3 is CASSQAGGPYEQYF. The CDR3, as DNA: TGTGCCAGCAGCCAAGCGGGAGGGCCGTACGAGCAGTACTTC.

This chain uses TRBV24-1 with TRBJ2-3, with D possibly called TRBD1 or TRBD2 (7 bases each). V lost 2 bases, J lost 6 bases, and 17 bases lay in between. In germline, CDR1 is KGHDR, CDR2 SFDVKD. The CDR3 length is 16 residues. CDR3 coding DNA: TGTGCCACCAGTGATTGGGACAGCGGGATCATCGATACGCAGTATTTT. It is translated as CATSDWDSGIIDTQYF.

This chain joins TRBV7-2 and TRBJ2-4; D is possibly TRBD2 (6 bases). The CDR3 extends over 17 amino acids. Germline CDR1 SGHTA, CDR2 FQGNSA. The V end was cut by 1 base, the J end by 0 bases, with 13 bases between. The CDR3 sequence: CASSLGGLALAKNIQYF. In DNA, the CDR3 is TGTGCCAGCAGCTTAGGAGGGCTAGCGCTAGCCAAAAACATTCAGTACTTC.

Concerning this clonotype itself: A much larger clonotype is one base distant, so this may be a read error. V usage is TRBV6-1 and J usage is TRBJ2-3; 9 positions match TRBD2. This CDR3 has 16 amino acids. Germline V CDR1 and CDR2: MNHNS, SASEGT. DNA of the CDR3: TGTGTCAGCAGTGATCTTAGCGGGAGAGGGGGAGATACGCAGTATTTT. Translation: CVSSDLSGRGGDTQYF.

About this clonotype: Since a much larger clone is just one base distant, this may be a read error. The CDR3 DNA reads TGTGTCAGCAGCGAGGGACAGAACAATGAGCAGTTCTTC. Translation gives CVSSEGQNNEQFF. The chain has TRBV7-2 and TRBJ2-1, with 7 positions matching TRBD1. This CDR3 contains 13 residues. From germline, CDR1 is SGHTA and CDR2 FQGNSA.

This chain uses TRBV19 with TRBJ1-5; tentative D call: TRBD1 (5 bases). Germline V gene data show CDR1 as LNHDA and CDR2 as SQIVND (reference sequence). Trimming shortened V by 5 bases and J by 5 bases, and 22 bases separated the two germline ends. The CDR3 runs 17 residues. The CDR3 sequence is CASSRIPRTAGDQPQHF. CDR3 nucleotide sequence: TGTGCCAGTAGTCGGATACCGAGGACGGCGGGGGATCAGCCCCAGCATTTT. The complete variable domain, with remaining parts taken from reference TRBV19 and TRBJ1-5, reads DGGITQSPKYLFRKEGQNVTLSCEQNLNHDAMYWYRQDPGQGLRLIYYSQIVNDFQKGDIAEGYSVSREKKESFPLTVTSAQKNPTAFYLCASSRIPRTAGDQPQHFGDGTRLSIL.

There are many counts of this clonotype. The chain recombines TRBV12-3 or TRBV12-4 with TRBJ2-7; maybe TRBD1 (5 bases). V dropped 2 bases and J dropped 4 bases, with 18 bases sitting between them. The CDR3 is 16 amino acids. This CDR3 reads CASSLNPPQGKYEQYF. CDR3 DNA sequence: TGTGCCAGCAGTTTAAACCCCCCCCAGGGAAAGTACGAGCAGTACTTC.

The gene calls are TRBV7-9 and TRBJ1-1, with TRBD1 matching over 7 bases. This CDR3 is built from 12 residues. Germline CDR1 SEHNR, CDR2 FQNEAQ (reference sequence). V shed 1 base and J 8 bases; nucleotides not matched to a gene: 1. CDR3 bases: TGTGCCAGCAGCTTAGGGACAGGCGAAGCTTTCTTT. This encodes CASSLGTGEAFF.

This clonotype was observed at least ten times. The chain couples TRBV4-1 to TRBJ2-3; D not resolved. The CDR3 runs 14 residues. CDR1 is MGHRA, CDR2 YSYEKL, per germline. V lost 1 base to trimming and J lost 3 bases, with 8 bases between them. The CDR3 loop is CASSQGPTTDTQYF. The CDR3 DNA is TGCGCCAGCAGCCAAGGTCCTACTACAGATACGCAGTATTTT.

The chain uses TRBV7-9 and TRBJ2-7; D may be TRBD1 or TRBD2 (5 bases each). The germline V and J ends were trimmed by 5 bases and 0 bases, with 14 bases remaining between them. In germline, CDR1 is SEHNR, CDR2 FQNEAQ (reference sequence). The CDR3 is 15 amino acids. The CDR3 region has the DNA TGTGCCAGCAGCCCCGCGCAGGGAGCCTCCTACGAGCAGTACTTC. The encoded protein is CASSPAQGASYEQYF.

This clonotype was observed many times. CDR3 sequence: CASSHRTGDQETQYF. Here the CDR3 DNA reads TGCGCCAGCAGCCATCGGACAGGGGACCAAGAGACCCAGTACTTC. The V and J genes are TRBV4-1 and TRBJ2-5; TRBD1 matches at 9 bases. Germline V gene sequence: CDR1 MGHRA, CDR2 YSYEKL. The trim removed 3 bases at V and 0 bases at J, leaving 2 bases unmatched. The CDR3 totals 15 residues.

This clonotype was counted many times. CDR3 loop: CASSLHPSSSYNEQFF. CDR3 DNA sequence: TGTGCCAGCAGTCTACACCCCTCGAGCTCCTACAATGAGCAGTTCTTC. The chain combines TRBV28 with TRBJ2-1; no clear D. V was trimmed by 5 bases and J by 0 bases, leaving 14 bases between them. The CDR3 totals 16 residues. The germline CDR1 and CDR2 sequences are MDHEN and SYDVKM.

This clonotype was found many times. This sequence joins TRBV6-1 and TRBJ2-2; D uncertain. The germline V and J ends were trimmed by 7 bases and 1 base, with 10 bases remaining between them. Germline CDR1 reads MNHNS; CDR2 reads SASEGT. This CDR3 comprises 14 residues. CDR3 loop: CASNDLENTGELFF. For the CDR3, the DNA is TGTGCCAGCAATGATCTAGAGAACACCGGGGAGCTGTTTTTT.

The sample holds many counts of this clonotype. The chain combines TRBV7-2 with TRBJ2-4; D remains unclear. The CDR3 runs to 14 residues. Germline CDR1 and CDR2: SGHTA and FQGNSA. V lost 5 bases, J lost 0 bases, and 8 bases lay in between. The CDR3 is CASSPTLAKNIQYF. The DNA of the CDR3 is TGTGCCAGCAGCCCCACCCTAGCCAAAAACATTCAGTACTTC.

Ten or more counts support this clonotype. The rearrangement links TRBV7-8 to TRBJ2-1; D unresolved. Trimming took 2 bases from V and 0 from J, leaving 11 bases between them. The CDR3 consists of 16 residues. Germline CDR1 reads SGHVS; CDR2 reads FQNEAQ. CDR3 DNA sequence: TGTGCCAGCAGCTTATTAGGCGGAGACTCCTACAATGAGCAGTTCTTC. It codes for CASSLLGGDSYNEQFF.